This note documents a single TCR beta chain sequence. The sample comes from a study of blood T cell repertoires in COVID-19. Study information: The United States, Italy and Spain provided the acute and convalescent COVID-19 samples.

Some clones are missing from TCRdb's copy, which holds only in-frame ones; the method was immunoSEQ multiplex PCR. The data contain approximately 490,000 clones, approximately 90% of them singletons. Trimming pared 7 bases from V and 3 bases from J, leaving 15 bases between. CDR1 is MDHEN, CDR2 SYDVKM, per germline. There are 14 residues in the CDR3. The study recruited people aged about 18 to 90 years across around 23 US areas. Allocation to cohorts depended on clinical history reported by the participants. Before being deemed recovered, Cohort 3 donors had two negative PCRs, clearance, or symptom resolution.

The sample was PBMCs or T cells enriched from blood (not recorded which). This receptor was obtained from a woman in her sixties who had recovered from COVID-19. The chain uses TRBV28 and TRBJ1-1, with D uncertain. The CDR3 is CASTVPNPYTEAFF. The CDR3 nucleotides read TGTGCCAGCACGGTCCCCAACCCCTACACTGAAGCTTTCTTT.